This entry lists 2 T cell receptor beta chains sequenced from one sample in a study of T cells after yellow fever vaccination. TCRdb re-derived calls from the 5' RACE reads in MiXCR, one entry per CDR3 protein. The sample lists some 670,000 distinct CDR3 sequences, over 9% seen once, with about 16% in the top ten. The sequenced sample was PBMCs, obtained on the day of the yellow fever booster vaccination. These receptor sequences come from a man younger than 40 who received the YFV17D yellow fever vaccine.

This clonotype showed up just a few times. The CDR3 sequence: CASSIVEQGPAYF. In DNA, the CDR3 is TGTGCCAGCAGCATAGTCGAACAGGGTCCCGCGTACTTC. The genes are TRBV28 and TRBJ2-7, with a weak D call TRBD1 (6 bases). Per germline, CDR1 MDHEN and CDR2 SYDVKM. This CDR3 has 13 amino acids. Trimming stripped 6 bases from V and 12 bases from J, with 21 bases between.

The chain joins TRBV7-6 to TRBJ2-1; 11 bases align to TRBD2. Germline CDR1 reads SGHVS; CDR2 reads FNYEAQ. This CDR3 has 18 amino acids. J gave up 5 bases and V 1 base, and 10 bases lay outside the gene matches. The CDR3 loop is CASSLGLAGGPGNNEQFF. In nucleotides, the CDR3 is TGTGCCAGCAGCTTAGGTCTAGCGGGAGGCCCGGGAAACAATGAGCAGTTCTTC. The whole variable domain, filled in from reference TRBV7-6 and TRBJ2-1, reads GAGVSQSPRYKVTKRGQDVALRCDPISGHVSLYWYRQALGQGPEFLTYFNYEAQQDKSGLPNDRFSAERPEGSISTLTIQRTEQRDSAMYRCASSLGLAGGPGNNEQFFGPGTRLTVL.